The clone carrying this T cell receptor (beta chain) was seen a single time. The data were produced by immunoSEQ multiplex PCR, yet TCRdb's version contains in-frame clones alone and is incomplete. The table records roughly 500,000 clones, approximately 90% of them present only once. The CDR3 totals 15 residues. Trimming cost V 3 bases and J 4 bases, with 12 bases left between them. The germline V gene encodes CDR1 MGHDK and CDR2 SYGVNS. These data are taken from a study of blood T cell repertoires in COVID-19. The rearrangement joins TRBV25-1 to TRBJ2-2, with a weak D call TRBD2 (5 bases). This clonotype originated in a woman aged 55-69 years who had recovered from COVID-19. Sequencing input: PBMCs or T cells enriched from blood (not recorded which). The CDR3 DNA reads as TGTGCCAGCAGTGACTTAGGCCGGGGCACCGGGGAGCTGTTTTTT. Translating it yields CASSDLGRGTGELFF.